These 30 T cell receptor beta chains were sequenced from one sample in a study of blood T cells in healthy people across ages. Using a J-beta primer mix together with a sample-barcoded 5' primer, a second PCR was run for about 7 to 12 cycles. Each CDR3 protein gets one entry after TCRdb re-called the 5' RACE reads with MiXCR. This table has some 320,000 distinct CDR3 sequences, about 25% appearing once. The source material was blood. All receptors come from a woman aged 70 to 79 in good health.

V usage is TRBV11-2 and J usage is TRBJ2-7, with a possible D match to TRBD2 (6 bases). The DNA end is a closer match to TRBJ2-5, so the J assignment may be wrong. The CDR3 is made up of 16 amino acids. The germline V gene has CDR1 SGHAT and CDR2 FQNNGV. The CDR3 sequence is CASSLDGWGSGETQYF. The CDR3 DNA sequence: TGTGCCAGCAGCTTAGACGGGTGGGGAAGCGGGGAGACCCAGTACTTC.

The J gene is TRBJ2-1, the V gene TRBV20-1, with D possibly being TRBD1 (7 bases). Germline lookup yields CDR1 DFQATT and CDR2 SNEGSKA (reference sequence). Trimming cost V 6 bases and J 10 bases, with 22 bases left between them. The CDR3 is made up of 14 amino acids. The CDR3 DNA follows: TGCAGTGCCCCCTCGGGCAGGGGGGCCCTCGAGCAGTTCTTC. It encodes CSAPSGRGALEQFF.

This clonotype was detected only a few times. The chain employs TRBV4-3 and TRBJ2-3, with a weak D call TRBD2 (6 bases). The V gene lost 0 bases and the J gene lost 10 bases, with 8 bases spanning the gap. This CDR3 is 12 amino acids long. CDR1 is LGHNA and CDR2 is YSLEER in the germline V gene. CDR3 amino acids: CASSQETGAQYF. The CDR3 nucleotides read TGCGCCAGCAGCCAAGAAACGGGAGCGCAGTATTTT.

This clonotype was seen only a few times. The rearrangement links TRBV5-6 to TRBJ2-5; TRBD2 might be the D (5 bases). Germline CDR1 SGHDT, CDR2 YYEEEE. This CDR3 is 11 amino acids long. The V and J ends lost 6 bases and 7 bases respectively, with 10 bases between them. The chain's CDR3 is CASTIRGTQYF. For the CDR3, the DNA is TGTGCCAGCACCATCCGGGGGACCCAGTACTTC. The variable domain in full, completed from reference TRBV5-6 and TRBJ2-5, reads DAGVTQSPTHLIKTRGQQVTLRCSPKSGHDTVSWYQQALGQGPQFIFQYYEEEERQRGNFPDRFSGHQFPNYSSELNVNALLLGDSALYLCASTIRGTQYFGPGTRLLVL.

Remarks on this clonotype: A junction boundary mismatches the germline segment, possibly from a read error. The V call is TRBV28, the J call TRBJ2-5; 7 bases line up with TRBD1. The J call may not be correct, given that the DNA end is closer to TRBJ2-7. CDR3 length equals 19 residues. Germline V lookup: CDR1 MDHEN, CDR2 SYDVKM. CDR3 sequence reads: CAGSLGPGPDRVSPYEQYF. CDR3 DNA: TGTGCCGGCAGTTTGGGGCCTGGACCCGACAGGGTGAGTCCTTACGAGCAGTACTTC.

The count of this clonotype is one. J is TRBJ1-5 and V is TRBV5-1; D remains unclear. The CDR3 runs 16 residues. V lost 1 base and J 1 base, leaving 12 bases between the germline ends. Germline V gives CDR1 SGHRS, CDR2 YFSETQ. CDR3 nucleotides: TGCGCCAGCAGCTTGTCTTCCTCGCCGAGCAATCAGCCCCAGCATTTT. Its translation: CASSLSSSPSNQPQHF.

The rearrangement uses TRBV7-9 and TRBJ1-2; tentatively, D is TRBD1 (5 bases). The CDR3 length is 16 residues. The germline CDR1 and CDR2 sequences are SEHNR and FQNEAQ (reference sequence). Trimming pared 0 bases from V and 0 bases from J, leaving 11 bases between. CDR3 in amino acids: CASSLAGTRANYGYTF. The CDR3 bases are TGTGCCAGCAGCTTAGCGGGGACTAGAGCTAACTATGGCTACACCTTC.

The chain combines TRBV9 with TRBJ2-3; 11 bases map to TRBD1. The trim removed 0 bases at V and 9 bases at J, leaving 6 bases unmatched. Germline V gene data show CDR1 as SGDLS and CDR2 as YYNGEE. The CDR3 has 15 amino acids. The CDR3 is CASSVEGQGVNTQYF. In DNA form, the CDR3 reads TGTGCCAGCAGCGTAGAGGGACAGGGGGTCAACACGCAGTATTTT.

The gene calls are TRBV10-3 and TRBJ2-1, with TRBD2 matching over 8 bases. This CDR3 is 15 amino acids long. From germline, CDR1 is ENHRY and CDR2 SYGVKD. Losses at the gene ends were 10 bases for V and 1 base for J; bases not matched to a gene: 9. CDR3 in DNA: TGTGCCACCAAAGCGGGAGAGGGGTCCTACAATGAGCAGTTCTTC. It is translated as CATKAGEGSYNEQFF.

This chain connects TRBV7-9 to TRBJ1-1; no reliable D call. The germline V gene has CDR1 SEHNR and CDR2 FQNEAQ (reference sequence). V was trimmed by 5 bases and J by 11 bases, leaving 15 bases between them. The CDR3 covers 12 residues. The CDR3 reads CASSREDARAFF. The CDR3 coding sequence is TGTGCCAGCAGCCGAGAAGATGCACGGGCTTTCTTT.

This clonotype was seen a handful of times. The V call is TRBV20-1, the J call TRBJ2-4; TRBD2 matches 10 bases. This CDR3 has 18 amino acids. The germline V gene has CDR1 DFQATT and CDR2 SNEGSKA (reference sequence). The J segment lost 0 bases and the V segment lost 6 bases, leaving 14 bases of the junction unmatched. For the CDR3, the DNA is TGCAGTGCCCGGGGGGGGCTAGCGGGAGACCTAGCCAAAAACATTCAGTACTTC. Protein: CSARGGLAGDLAKNIQYF.

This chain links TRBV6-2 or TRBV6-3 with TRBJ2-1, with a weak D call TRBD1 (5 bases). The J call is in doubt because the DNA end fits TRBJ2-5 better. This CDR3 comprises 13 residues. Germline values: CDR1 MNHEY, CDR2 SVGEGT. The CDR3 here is CASSQGFVETQYF. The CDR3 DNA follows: TGTGCCAGCAGTCAGGGCTTTGTGGAGACCCAGTACTTC.

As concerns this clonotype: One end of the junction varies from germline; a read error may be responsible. The CDR3 is CASKPGLVDTNTQYF. The CDR3 nucleotides are TGTGCCAGCAAACCAGGACTAGTCGACACAAATACGCAGTATTTT. The chain recombines TRBV18 with TRBJ2-3; TRBD2 agrees at 7 bases. CDR1 is KGHSH, CDR2 LQKENI, per germline. This CDR3 region has 15 residues.

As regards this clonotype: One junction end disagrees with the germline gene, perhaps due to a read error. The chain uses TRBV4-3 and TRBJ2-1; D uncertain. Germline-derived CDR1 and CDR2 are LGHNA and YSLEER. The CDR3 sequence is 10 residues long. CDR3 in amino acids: CASSQGVHSF. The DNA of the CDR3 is TGCGCCAGCAGCCAAGGGGTCCACAGCTTC.

The CDR3 protein is CASSPPSADTQYF. Here the CDR3 DNA reads TGTGCCAGCAGCCCCCCTAGCGCAGATACGCAGTATTTT. This chain links TRBV12-3 or TRBV12-4 with TRBJ2-3; D perhaps matches TRBD2 (6 bases). The V and J ends lost 6 bases and 4 bases respectively, with 11 bases between them. This CDR3 region has 13 residues.

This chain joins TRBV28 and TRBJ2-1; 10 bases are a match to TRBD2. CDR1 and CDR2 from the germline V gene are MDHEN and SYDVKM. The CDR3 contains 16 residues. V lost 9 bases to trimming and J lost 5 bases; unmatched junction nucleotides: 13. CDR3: CASSLRTSGTHNEQFF. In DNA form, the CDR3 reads TGTGCCAGTTCCCTCCGGACTAGCGGAACACACAATGAGCAGTTCTTC.

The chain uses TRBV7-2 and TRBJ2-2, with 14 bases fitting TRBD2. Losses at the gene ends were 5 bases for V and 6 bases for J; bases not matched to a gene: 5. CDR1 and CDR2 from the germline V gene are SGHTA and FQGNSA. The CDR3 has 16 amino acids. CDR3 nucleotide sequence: TGTGCCAGCAGCACCGGACTAGCGGGAGGTGCCGGGGAGCTGTTTTTT. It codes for CASSTGLAGGAGELFF.

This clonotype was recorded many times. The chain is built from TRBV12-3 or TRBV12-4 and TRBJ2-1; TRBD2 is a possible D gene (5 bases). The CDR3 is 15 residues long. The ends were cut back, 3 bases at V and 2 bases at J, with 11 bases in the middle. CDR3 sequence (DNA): TGTGCCAGCAGTTTTGGAGGTTCCCCCTACAATGAGCAGTTCTTC. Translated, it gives CASSFGGSPYNEQFF.

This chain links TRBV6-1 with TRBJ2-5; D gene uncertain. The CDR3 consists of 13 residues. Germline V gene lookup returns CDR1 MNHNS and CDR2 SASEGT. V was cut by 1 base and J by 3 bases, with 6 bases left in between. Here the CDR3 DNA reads TGTGCCAGCAGTGAAGTTCCGAAAGAGACCCAGTACTTC. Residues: CASSEVPKETQYF.

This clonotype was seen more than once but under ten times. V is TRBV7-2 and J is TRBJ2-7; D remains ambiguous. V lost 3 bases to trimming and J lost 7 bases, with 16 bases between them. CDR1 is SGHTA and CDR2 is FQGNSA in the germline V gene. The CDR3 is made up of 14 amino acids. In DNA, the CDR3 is TGTGCCAGCAGCTTTGTTCGGGCCTCGAGGGAGCAGTACTTC. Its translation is CASSFVRASREQYF.

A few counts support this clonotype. The CDR3 DNA follows: TGCAGCGCCGCTTTCGGCACTTTCACAGATACGCAGTATTTT. It codes for CSAAFGTFTDTQYF. The V gene is TRBV29-1, the J gene TRBJ2-3; D uncertain. Trimming left V 7 bases short and J 2 bases short, with 16 bases between. Germline CDR1 reads SQVTM; CDR2 reads ANQGSEA. The CDR3 runs 14 residues.

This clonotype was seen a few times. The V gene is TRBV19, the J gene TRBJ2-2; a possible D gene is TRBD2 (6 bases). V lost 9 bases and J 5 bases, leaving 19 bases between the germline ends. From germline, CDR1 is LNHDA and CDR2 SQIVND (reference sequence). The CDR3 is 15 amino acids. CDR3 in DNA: TGTGCCAGCTACTCAGAGCGGGCGGGGACCGGGGAGCTGTTTTTT. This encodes CASYSERAGTGELFF. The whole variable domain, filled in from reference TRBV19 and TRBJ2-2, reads DGGITQSPKYLFRKEGQNVTLSCEQNLNHDAMYWYRQDPGQGLRLIYYSQIVNDFQKGDIAEGYSVSREKKESFPLTVTSAQKNPTAFYLCASYSERAGTGELFFGEGSRLTVL.

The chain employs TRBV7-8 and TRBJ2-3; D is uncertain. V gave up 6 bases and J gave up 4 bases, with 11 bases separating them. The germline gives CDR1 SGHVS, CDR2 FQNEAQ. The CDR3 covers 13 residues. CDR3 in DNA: TGTGCCAGCAGAGGCCCACTCGCAGATACGCAGTATTTT. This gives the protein CASRGPLADTQYF.

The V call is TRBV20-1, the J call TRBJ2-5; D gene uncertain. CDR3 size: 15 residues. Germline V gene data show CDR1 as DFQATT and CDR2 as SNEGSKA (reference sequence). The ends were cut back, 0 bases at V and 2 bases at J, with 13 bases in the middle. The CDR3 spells CSAREVGLGQETQYF. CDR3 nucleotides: TGCAGTGCTAGAGAGGTTGGGTTGGGGCAAGAGACCCAGTACTTC.

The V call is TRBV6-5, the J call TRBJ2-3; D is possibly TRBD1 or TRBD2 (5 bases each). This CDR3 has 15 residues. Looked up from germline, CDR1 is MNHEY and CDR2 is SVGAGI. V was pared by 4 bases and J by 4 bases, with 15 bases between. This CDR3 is CASSSPGRGADTQYF. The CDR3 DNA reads TGTGCCAGCAGTTCCCCAGGGAGAGGCGCAGATACGCAGTATTTT.

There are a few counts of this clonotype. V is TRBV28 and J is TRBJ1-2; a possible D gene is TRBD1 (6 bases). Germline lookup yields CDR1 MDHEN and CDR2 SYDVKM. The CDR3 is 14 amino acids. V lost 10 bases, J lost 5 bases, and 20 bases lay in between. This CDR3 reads CATQGPGMQYGYTF. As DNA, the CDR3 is TGTGCCACCCAGGGGCCGGGGATGCAGTATGGCTACACCTTC.

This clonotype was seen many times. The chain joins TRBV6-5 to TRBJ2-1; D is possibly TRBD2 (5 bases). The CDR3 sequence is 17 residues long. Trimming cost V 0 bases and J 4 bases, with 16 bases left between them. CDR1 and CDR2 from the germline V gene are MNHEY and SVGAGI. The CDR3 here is CASSYSSTSGLYNEQFF. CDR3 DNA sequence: TGTGCCAGCAGTTACTCGAGTACCAGCGGACTTTACAATGAGCAGTTCTTC.

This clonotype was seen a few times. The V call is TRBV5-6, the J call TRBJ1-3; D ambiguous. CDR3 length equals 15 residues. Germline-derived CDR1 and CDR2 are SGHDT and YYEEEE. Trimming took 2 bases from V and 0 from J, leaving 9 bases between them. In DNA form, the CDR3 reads TGTGCCAGCAGCTTTAATCGGTTCTCTGGAAACACCATATATTTT. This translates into CASSFNRFSGNTIYF.

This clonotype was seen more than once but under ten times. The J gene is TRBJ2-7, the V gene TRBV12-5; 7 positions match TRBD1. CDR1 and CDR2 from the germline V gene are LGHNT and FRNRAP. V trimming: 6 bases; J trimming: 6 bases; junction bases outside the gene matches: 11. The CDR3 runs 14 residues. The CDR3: CASGAGDSRGEQYF. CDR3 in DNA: TGTGCTAGTGGGGCAGGGGACAGCAGGGGCGAGCAGTACTTC.

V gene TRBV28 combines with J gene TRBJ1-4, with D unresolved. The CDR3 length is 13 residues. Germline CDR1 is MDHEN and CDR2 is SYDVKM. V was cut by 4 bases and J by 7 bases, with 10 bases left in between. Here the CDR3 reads CASSSIRVEKLFF. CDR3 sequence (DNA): TGTGCCAGCAGTTCCATCCGGGTTGAAAAACTGTTTTTT.